The sequence of this T cell receptor (beta chain) was determined in a study of cytomegalovirus exposure and HLA in healthy donors. Study-level background: Among the approximately 380 donors who were genotyped, approximately 83% fell in the genetic ancestry cluster that is associated with self-reported Caucasian donors.

Remarks on this clone: Its antigen is currently unknown.

Germline loops: CDR1 SGHTA, CDR2 FQGNSA. V gave up 6 bases and J gave up 2 bases, with 17 bases separating them. CDR3 size: 15 residues. Whole-study findings and limits: Analysis was carried out at a later point, and it linked a missense DCLRE1C variant to TCR beta V- and J-gene trimming. It was only CMV serostatus that was available as immune exposure information. There were over 150 TCR beta chains listed as cytomegalovirus-associated.

13 Jbeta primers and 60 Vbeta primers were used for the PCR. TCRdb's table, derived via immunoSEQ multiplex PCR, lists solely in-frame clones and lacks some. The sample yields some 160,000 clones, roughly 79% seen once. This receptor was identified in a middle-aged man in good health and CMV-seronegative. The chain links TRBV7-2 to TRBJ2-7; D might be TRBD1 (6 bases). Sequencing was carried out using PBMCs. The CDR3 nucleotides read TGTGCCAGCAGTGCATATGACAGGACCCCCTACGAGCAGTACTTC. Translated: CASSAYDRTPYEQYF.